The clone carrying this T cell receptor (beta chain) was counted a few times. The entry originates in a study of response to subunit inactivated influenza vaccine. TCRdb fed the RT-PCR reads into MiXCR, producing one record per CDR3 protein. This sample has fewer than 800,000 distinct CDR3 sequences, with 15% to 19% found just once. The CDR3 covers 19 residues. The V gene's germline CDR1 is SGHVS and CDR2 FNYEAQ. Trimming removed 0 bases from V and 4 bases from J, with 22 bases in between. The chain couples TRBV7-6 to TRBJ2-1, with a tentative D call TRBD2 (6 bases). This TCR was recovered from a man aged 50-60 years who received an inactivated influenza vaccine. Sample: PBMCs from blood, taken roughly 12 days after vaccination. In nucleotides, the CDR3 is TGTGCCAGCAGCTTAGCGCAGGCGTTCGGGAGTAACAGTTACAATGAGCAGTTCTTC. Its translation is CASSLAQAFGSNSYNEQFF.